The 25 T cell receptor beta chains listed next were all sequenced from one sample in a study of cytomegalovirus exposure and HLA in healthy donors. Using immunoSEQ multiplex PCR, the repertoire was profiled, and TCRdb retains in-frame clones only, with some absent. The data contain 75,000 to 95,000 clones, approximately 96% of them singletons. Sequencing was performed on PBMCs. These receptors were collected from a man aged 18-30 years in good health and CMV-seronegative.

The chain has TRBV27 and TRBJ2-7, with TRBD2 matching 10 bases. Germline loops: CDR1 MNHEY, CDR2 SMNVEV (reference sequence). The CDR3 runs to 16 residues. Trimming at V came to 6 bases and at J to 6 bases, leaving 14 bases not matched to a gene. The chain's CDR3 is CASSSSSGTSVCEQYF. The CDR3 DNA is TGTGCCAGCAGCTCGTCCTCCGGGACTAGCGTATGCGAGCAGTACTTC.

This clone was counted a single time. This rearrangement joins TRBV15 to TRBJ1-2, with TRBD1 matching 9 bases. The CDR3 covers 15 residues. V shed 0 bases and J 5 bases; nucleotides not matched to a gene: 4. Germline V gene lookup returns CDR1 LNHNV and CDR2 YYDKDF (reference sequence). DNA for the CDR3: TGTGCCACCAGCAGAGAGACCGGACAGGGGTATGGCTACACCTTC. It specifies CATSRETGQGYGYTF.

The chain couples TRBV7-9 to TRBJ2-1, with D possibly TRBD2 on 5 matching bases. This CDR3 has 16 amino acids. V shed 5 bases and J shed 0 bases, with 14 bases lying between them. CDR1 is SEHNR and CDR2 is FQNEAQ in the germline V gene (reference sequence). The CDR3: CASSPKEGSSYNEQFF. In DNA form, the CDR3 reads TGTGCCAGCAGCCCGAAAGAGGGTTCCTCCTACAATGAGCAGTTCTTC.

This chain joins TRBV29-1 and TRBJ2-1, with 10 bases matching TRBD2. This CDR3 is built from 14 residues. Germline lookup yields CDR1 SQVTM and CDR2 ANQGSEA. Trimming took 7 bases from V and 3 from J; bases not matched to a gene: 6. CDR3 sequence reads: CSGTGLADYNEQFF. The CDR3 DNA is TGCAGCGGGACAGGACTAGCGGACTACAATGAGCAGTTCTTC.

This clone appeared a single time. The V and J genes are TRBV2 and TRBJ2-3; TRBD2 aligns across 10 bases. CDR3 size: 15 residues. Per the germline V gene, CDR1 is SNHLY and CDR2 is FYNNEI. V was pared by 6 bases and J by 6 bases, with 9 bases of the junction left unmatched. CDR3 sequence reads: CASSFSSGSSDTQYF. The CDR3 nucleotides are TGTGCCAGCAGCTTTTCTAGCGGGAGCTCGGATACGCAGTATTTT.

As DNA, the CDR3 is TGTGCCAGTAGTATCTCAGGGAACAATGAGCAGTTCTTC. Translated: CASSISGNNEQFF. V and J are TRBV19 and TRBJ2-1; D possibly corresponds to TRBD1 (5 bases). Germline CDR1 LNHDA, CDR2 SQIVND (reference sequence). The CDR3 length is 13 residues. V was clipped by 3 bases and J by 5 bases, with 8 bases between them. Based on the CDR3 plus reference TRBV19 and TRBJ2-1, the full variable domain is DGGITQSPKYLFRKEGQNVTLSCEQNLNHDAMYWYRQDPGQGLRLIYYSQIVNDFQKGDIAEGYSVSREKKESFPLTVTSAQKNPTAFYLCASSISGNNEQFFGPGTRLTVL.

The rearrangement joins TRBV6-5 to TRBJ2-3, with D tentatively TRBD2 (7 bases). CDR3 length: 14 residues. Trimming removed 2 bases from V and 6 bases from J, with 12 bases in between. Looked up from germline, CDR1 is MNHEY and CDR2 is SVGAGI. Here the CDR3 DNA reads TGTGCCAGCAGTTACGGGGGGGCTGGGGATACGCAGTATTTT. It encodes CASSYGGAGDTQYF.

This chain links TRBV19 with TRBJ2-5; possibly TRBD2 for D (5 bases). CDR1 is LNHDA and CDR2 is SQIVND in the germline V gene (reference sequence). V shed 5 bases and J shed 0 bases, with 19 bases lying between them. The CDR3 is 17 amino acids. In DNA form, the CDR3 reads TGTGCCAGTAGTCACGCGTTAGGGAGCCGGTACCAAGAGACCCAGTACTTC. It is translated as CASSHALGSRYQETQYF.

CDR3 nucleotides: TGTGCCAGCAGCACCCGACAGCAAAACACTGAAGCTTTCTTT. It yields the protein CASSTRQQNTEAFF. The gene calls are TRBV7-6 and TRBJ1-1; a possible D gene is TRBD1 (5 bases). Germline CDR1 and CDR2: SGHVS and FNYEAQ. This CDR3 has 14 residues. The V gene lost 5 bases and the J gene lost 2 bases, with 12 bases spanning the gap.

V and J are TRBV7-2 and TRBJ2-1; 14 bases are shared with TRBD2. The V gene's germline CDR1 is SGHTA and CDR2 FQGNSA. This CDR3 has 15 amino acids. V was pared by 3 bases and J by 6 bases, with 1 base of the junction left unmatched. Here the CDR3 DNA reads TGTGCCAGCAGCTTCGGACTAGCGGGAGGCAATGAGCAGTTCTTC. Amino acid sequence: CASSFGLAGGNEQFF.

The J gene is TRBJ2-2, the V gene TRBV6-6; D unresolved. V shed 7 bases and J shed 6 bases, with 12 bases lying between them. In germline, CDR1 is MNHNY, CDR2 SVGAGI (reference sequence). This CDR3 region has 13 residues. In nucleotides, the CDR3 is TGTGCCAGCACCCGAGTTGAAGCCGGGGAGCTGTTTTTT. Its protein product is CASTRVEAGELFF.

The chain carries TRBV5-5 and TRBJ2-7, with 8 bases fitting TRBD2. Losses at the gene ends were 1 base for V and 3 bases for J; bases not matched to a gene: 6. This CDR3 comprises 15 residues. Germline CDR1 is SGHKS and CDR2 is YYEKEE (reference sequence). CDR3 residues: CASSLFGSGNYEQYV. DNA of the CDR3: TGTGCCAGCAGCTTGTTCGGTAGCGGGAACTACGAGCAGTACGTC.

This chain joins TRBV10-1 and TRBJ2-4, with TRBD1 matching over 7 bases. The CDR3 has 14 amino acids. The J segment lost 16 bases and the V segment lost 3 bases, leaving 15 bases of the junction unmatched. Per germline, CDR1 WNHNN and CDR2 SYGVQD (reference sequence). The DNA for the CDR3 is TGCGCCAGCAGTGACGGGACAGATACAGCCTTGGCCTACTTC. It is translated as CASSDGTDTALAYF.

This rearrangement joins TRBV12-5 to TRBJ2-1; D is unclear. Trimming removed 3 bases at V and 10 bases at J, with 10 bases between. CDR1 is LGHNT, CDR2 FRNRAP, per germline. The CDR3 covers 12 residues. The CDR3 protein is CASGLSSQEQFF. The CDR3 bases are TGTGCTAGTGGTTTATCTTCCCAGGAGCAGTTCTTC.

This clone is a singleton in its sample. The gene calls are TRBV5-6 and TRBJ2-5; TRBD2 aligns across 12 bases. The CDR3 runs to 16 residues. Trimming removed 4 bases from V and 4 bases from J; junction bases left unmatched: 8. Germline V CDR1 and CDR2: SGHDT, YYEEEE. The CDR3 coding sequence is TGTGCCAGCAGCCCCCGGCTAGCGGGAGGGATAGAGACCCAGTACTTC. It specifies CASSPRLAGGIETQYF.

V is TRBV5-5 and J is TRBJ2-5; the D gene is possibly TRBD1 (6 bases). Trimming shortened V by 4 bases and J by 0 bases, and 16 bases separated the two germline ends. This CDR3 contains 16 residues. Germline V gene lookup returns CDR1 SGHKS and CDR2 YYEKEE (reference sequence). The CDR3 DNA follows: TGTGCCAGCAGCAAAGAGCTCTGGACAGACCAAGAGACCCAGTACTTC. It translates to CASSKELWTDQETQYF.

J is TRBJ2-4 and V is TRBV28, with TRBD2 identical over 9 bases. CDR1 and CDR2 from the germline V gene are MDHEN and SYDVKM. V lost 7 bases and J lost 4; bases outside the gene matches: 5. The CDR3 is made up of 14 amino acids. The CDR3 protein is CASMGSGGKNIQYF. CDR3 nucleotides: TGTGCCAGCATGGGTAGCGGGGGAAAAAACATTCAGTACTTC.

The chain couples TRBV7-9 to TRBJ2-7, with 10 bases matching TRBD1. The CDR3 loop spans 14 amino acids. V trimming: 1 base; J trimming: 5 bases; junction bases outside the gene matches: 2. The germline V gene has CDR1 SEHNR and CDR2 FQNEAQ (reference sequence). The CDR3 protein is CASSLEGTGDEQYV. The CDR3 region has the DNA TGTGCCAGCAGCTTAGAGGGGACAGGGGACGAGCAGTACGTC.

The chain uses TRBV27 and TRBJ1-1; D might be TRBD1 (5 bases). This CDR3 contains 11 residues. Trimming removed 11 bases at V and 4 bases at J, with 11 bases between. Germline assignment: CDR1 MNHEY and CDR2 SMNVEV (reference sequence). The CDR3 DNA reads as TGTGCCGGGGGGAGGGGCACTGAAGCTTTCTTT. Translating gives CAGGRGTEAFF.

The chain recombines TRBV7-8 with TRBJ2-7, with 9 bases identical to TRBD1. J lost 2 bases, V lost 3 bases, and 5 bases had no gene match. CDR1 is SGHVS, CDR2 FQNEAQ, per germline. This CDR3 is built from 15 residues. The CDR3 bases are TGTGCCAGCAGCTTGGGGACAGGGCTTGCCTACGAGCAGTACTTC. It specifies CASSLGTGLAYEQYF. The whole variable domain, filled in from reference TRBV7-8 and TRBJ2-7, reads GAGVSQSPRYKVAKRGQDVALRCDPISGHVSLFWYQQALGQGPEFLTYFQNEAQLDKSGLPSDRFFAERPEGSVSTLKIQRTQQEDSAVYLCASSLGTGLAYEQYFGPGTRLTVT.

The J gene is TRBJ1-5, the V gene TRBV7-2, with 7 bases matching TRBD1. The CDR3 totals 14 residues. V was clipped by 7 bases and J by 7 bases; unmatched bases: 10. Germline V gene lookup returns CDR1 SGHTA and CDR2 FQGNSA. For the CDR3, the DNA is TGTGCCAGCAAGTTACCGGGACAGAGCCAGCCCCAGCATTTT. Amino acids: CASKLPGQSQPQHF.

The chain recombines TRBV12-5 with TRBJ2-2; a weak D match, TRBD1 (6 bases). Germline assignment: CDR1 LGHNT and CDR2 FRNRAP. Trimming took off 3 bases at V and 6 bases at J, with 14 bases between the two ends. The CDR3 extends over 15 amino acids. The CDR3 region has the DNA TGTGCTAGTGGTTTAGGGGGTCCCGGGGCCGGGGAGCTGTTTTTT. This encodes CASGLGGPGAGELFF.

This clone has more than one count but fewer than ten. This CDR3 is CSAATTVEAFF. The DNA for the CDR3 is TGCAGCGCGGCGACGACGGTTGAAGCTTTCTTT. The chain is built from TRBV20-1 and TRBJ1-1; D unresolved. Germline CDR1 is DFQATT and CDR2 is SNEGSKA (reference sequence). The CDR3 covers 11 residues.

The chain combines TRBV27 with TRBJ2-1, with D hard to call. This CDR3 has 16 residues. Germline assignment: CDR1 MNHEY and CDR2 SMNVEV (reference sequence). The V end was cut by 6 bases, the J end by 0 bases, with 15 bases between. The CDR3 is CASSPALTNSYNEQFF. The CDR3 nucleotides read TGTGCCAGCAGCCCGGCTCTTACTAACTCCTACAATGAGCAGTTCTTC.

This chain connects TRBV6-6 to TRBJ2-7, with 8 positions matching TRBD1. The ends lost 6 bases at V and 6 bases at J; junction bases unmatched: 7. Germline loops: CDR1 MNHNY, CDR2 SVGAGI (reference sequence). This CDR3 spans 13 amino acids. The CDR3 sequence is CASSLDRVSEQYV. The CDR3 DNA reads TGTGCCAGCAGCCTGGACAGGGTCAGCGAGCAGTACGTC.